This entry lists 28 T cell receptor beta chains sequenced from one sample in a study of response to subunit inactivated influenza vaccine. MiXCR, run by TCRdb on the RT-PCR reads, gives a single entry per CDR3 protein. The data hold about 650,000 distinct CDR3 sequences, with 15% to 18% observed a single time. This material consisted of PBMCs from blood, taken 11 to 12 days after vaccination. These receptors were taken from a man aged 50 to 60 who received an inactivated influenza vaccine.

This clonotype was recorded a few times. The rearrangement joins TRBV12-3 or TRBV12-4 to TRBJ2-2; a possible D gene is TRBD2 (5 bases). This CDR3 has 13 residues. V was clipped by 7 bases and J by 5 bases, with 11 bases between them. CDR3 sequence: CASTLLVTGELFF. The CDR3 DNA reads TGTGCCAGCACCCTACTAGTAACCGGGGAGCTGTTTTTT.

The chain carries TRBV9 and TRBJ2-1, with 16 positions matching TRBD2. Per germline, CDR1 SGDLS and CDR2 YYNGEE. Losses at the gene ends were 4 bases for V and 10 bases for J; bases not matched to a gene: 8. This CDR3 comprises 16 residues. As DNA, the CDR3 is TGTGCCAGCAGCCCGGGACTAGCGGGAGGGCCGAAAGAGCAGTTCTTC. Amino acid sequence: CASSPGLAGGPKEQFF.

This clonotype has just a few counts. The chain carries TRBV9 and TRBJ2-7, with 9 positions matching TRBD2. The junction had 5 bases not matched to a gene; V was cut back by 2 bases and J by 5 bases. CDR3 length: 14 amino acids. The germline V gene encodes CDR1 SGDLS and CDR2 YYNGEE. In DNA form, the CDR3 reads TGTGCCAGCAGCGTCGGGCTAGCGGGGAACGAGCAGTACTTC. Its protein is CASSVGLAGNEQYF. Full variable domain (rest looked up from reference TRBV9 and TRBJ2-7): DSGVTQTPKHLITATGQRVTLRCSPRSGDLSVYWYQQSLDQGLQFLIQYYNGEERAKGNILERFSAQQFPDLHSELNLSSLELGDSALYFCASSVGLAGNEQYFGPGTRLTVT.

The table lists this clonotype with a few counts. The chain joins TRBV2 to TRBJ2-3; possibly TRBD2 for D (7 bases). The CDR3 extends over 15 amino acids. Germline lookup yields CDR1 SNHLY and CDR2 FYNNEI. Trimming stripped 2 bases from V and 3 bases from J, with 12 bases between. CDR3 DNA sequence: TGTGCCAGCAGTGAAACTGGGGGGGCTACAGATACGCAGTATTTT. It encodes CASSETGGATDTQYF. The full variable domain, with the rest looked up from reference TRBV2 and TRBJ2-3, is EPEVTQTPSHQVTQMGQEVILRCVPISNHLYFYWYRQILGQKVEFLVSFYNNEISEKSEIFDDQFSVERPDGSNFTLKIRSTKLEDSAMYFCASSETGGATDTQYFGPGTRLTVL.

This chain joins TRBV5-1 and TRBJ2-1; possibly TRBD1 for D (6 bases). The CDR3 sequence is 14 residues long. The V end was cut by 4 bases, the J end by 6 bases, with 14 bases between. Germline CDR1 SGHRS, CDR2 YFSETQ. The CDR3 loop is CASSLRTALNEQFF. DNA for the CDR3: TGCGCCAGCAGCCTCAGGACAGCACTCAATGAGCAGTTCTTC.

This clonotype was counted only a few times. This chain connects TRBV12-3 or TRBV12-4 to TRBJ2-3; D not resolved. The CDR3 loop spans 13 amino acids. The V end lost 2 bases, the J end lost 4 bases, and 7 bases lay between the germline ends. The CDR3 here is CASSLIMSDTQYF. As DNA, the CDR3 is TGTGCCAGCAGTTTAATTATGTCAGATACGCAGTATTTT.

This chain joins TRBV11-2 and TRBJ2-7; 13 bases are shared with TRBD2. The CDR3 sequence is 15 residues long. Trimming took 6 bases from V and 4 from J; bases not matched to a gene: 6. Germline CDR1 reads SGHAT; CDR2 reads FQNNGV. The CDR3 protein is CASRMTSGGSYEQYF. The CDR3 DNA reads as TGTGCCAGCAGAATGACTAGCGGGGGGTCGTACGAGCAGTACTTC.

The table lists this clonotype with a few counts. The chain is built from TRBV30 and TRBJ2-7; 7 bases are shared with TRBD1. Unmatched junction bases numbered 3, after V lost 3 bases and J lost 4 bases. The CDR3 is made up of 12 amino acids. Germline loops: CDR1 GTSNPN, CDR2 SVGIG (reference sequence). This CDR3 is CAWRRGQYEQYF. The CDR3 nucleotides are TGTGCCTGGAGGAGGGGACAGTACGAGCAGTACTTC.

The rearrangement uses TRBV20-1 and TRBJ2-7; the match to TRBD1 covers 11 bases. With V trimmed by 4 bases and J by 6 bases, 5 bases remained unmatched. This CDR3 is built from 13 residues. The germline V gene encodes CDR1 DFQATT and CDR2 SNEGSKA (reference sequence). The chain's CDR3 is CSATRTGGGEQYF. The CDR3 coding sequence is TGCAGTGCTACTAGGACAGGGGGCGGCGAGCAGTACTTC.

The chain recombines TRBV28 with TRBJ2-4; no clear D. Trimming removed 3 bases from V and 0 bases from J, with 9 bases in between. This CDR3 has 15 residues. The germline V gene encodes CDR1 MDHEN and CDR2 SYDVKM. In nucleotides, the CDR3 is TGTGCCAGCAGTTTCTGGAACTTAGCCAAAAACATTCAGTACTTC. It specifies CASSFWNLAKNIQYF.

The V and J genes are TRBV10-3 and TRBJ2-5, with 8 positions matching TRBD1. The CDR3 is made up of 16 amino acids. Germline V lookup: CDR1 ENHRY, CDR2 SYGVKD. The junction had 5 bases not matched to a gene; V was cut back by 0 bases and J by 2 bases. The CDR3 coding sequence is TGTGCCATCAGTGAGTCGGGCGGACAGGGACAAGAGACCCAGTACTTC. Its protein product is CAISESGGQGQETQYF.

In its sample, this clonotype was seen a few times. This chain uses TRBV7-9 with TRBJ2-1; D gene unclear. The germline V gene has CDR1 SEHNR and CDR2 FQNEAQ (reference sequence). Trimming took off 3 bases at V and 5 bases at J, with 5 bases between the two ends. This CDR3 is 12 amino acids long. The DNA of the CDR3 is TGTGCCAGCAGCTTCCAACACAATGAGCAGTTCTTC. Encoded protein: CASSFQHNEQFF.

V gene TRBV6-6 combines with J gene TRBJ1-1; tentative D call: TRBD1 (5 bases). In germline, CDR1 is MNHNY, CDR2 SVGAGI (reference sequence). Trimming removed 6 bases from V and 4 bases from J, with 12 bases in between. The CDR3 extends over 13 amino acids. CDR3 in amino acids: CASRAPGTTEAFF. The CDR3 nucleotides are TGTGCCAGCAGAGCCCCAGGGACCACTGAAGCTTTCTTT.

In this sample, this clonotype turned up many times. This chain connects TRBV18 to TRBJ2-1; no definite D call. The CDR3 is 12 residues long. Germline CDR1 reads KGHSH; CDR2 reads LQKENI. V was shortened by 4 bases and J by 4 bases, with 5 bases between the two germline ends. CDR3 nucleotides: TGTGCCAGCTCACACCAGTACAATGAGCAGTTCTTC. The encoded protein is CASSHQYNEQFF.

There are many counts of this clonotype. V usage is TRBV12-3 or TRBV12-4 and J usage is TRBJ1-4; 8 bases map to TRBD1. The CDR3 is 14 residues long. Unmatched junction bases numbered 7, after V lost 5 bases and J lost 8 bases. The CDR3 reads CASSADRAREKLFF. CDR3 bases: TGTGCCAGCAGTGCGGACAGGGCTCGGGAAAAACTGTTTTTT.

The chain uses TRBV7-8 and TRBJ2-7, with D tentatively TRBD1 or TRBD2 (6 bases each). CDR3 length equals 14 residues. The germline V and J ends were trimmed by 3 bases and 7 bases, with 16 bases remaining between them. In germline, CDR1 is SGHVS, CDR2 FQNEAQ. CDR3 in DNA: TGTGCCAGCAGCTTCGGGGGCCCCGTTAGAGAGCAGTACTTC. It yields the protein CASSFGGPVREQYF.

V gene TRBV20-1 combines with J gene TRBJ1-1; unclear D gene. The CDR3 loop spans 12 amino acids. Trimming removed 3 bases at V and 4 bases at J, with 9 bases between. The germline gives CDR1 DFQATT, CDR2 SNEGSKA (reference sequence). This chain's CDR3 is CSASEGATEAFF. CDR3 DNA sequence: TGCAGTGCTAGTGAAGGTGCCACTGAAGCTTTCTTT.

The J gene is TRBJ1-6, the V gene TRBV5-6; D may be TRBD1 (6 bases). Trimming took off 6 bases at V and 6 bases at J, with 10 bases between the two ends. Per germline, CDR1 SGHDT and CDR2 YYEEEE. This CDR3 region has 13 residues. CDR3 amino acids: CASTRTANSPLHF. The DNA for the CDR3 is TGTGCCAGCACCCGGACAGCTAATTCACCCCTCCACTTT.

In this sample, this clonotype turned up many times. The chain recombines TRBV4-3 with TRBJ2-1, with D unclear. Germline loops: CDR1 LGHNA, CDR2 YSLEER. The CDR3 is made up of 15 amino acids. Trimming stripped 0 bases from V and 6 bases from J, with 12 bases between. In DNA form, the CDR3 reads TGCGCCAGCAGCCAAGATGCTTCTTACCTCAATGAGCAGTTCTTC. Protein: CASSQDASYLNEQFF.

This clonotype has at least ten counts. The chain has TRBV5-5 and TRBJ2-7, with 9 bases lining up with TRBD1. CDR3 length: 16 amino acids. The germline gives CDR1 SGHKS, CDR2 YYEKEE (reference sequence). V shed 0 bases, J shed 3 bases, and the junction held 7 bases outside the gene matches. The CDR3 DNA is TGTGCCAGCAGCTTGGCCCCAGCGGACAGGGGCTACGAGCAGTACTTC. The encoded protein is CASSLAPADRGYEQYF.

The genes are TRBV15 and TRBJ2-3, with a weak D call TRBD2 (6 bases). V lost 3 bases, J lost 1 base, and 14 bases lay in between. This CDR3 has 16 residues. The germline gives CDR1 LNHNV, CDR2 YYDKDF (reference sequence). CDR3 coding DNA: TGTGCCACCAGCAGGGACCGGGGGTTACGCACAGATACGCAGTATTTT. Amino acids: CATSRDRGLRTDTQYF.

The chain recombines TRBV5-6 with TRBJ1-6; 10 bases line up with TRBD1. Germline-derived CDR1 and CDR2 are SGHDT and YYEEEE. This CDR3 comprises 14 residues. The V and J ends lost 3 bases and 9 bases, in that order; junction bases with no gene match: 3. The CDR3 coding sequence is TGTGCCAGCAGCTACCGGACAGGGGGTTCACCCCTCCACTTT. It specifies CASSYRTGGSPLHF.

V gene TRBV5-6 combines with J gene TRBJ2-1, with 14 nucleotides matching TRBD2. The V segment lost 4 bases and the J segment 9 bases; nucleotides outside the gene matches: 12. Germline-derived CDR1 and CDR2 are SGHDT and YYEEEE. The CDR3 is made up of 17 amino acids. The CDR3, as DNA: TGTGCCAGCAGCACCCCCGGACTAGCGGGGGGATCCGGTGAGCAGTTCTTC. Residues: CASSTPGLAGGSGEQFF.

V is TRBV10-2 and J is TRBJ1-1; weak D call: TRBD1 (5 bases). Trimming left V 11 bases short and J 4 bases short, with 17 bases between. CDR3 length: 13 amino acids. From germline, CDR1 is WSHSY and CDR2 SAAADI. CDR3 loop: CALRGGLGTEAFF. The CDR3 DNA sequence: TGCGCCCTCCGGGGGGGTTTGGGCACTGAAGCTTTCTTT.

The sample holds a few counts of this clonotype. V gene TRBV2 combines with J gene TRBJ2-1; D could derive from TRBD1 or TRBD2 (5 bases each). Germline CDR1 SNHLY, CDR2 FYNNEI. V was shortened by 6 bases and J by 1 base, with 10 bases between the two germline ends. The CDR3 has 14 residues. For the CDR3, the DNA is TGTGCCAGCAGGGGGACGGATTCCTACAATGAGCAGTTCTTC. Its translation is CASRGTDSYNEQFF.

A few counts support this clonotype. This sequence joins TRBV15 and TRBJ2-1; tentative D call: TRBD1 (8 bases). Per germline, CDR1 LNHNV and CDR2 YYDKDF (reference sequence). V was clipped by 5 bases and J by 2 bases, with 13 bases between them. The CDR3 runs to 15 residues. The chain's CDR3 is CATSYRGGPYNEQFF. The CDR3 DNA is TGTGCCACCAGCTACAGGGGGGGCCCCTACAATGAGCAGTTCTTC.

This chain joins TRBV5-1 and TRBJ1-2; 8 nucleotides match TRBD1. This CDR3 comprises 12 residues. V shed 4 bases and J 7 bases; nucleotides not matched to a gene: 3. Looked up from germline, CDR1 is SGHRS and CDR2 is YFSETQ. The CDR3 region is CASSQGARGYTF. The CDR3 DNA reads TGCGCCAGCAGCCAGGGGGCGCGTGGCTACACCTTC.

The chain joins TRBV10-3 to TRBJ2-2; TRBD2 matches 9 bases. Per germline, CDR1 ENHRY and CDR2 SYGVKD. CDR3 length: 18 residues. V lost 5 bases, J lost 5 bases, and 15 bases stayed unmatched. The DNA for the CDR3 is TGTGCCATCAGTCGGAGTAGCGGGAGACTAAGTGTTACCGGGGAGCTGTTTTTT. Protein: CAISRSSGRLSVTGELFF.